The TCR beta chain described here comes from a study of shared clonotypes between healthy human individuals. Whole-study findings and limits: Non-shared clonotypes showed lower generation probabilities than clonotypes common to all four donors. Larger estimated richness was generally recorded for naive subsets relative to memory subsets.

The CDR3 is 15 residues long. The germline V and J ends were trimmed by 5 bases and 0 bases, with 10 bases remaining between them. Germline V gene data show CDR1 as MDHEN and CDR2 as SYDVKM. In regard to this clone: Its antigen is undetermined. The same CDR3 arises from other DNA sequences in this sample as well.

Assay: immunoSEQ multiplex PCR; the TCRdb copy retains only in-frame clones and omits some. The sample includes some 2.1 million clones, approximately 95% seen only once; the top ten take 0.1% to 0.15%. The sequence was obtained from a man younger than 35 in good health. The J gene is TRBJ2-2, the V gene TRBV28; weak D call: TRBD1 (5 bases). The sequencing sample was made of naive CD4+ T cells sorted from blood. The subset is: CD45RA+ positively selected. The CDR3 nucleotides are TGTGCCAGCAGTCCCGACAGAGCGAACACCGGGGAGCTGTTTTTT. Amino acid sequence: CASSPDRANTGELFF. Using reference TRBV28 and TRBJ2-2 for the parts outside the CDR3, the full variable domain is DVKVTQSSRYLVKRTGEKVFLECVQDMDHENMFWYRQDPGLGLRLIYFSYDVKMKEKGDIPEGYSVSREKKERFSLILESASTNQTSMYLCASSPDRANTGELFFGEGSRLTVL.